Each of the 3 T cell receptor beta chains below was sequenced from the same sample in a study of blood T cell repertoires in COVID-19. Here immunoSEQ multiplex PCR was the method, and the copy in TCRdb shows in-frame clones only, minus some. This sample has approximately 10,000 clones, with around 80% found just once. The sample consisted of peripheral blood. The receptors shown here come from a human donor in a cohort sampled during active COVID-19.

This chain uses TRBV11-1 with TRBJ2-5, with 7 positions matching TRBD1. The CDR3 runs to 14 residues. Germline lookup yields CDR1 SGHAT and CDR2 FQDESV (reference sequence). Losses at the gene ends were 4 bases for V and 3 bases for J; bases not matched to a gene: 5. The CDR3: CASSSMTGKETQYF. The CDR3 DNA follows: TGTGCCAGCAGCTCTATGACAGGGAAAGAGACCCAGTACTTC.

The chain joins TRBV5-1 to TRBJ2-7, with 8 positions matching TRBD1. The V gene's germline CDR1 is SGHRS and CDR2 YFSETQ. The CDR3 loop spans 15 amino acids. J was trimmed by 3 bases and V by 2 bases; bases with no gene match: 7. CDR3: CASSFSLDRDYEQYF. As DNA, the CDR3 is TGCGCCAGCAGCTTTAGCTTGGACAGGGACTACGAGCAGTACTTC.

This CDR3 is CASSARFGGNTEAFF. The DNA of the CDR3 is TGCGCCAGCAGCGCAAGATTTGGCGGAAACACTGAAGCTTTCTTT. V and J are TRBV5-1 and TRBJ1-1; no clear D gene. The CDR3 is 15 amino acids. V was trimmed by 4 bases and J by 2 bases, leaving 15 bases between them. CDR1 and CDR2 from the germline V gene are SGHRS and YFSETQ.